This T cell receptor beta chain was recovered during a study of CD8+ T cells in alopecia areata. The study's findings and limits: Patients showed less clear TCR sequence sharing than mice, possibly partly because of HLA diversity. In lesional scalp, particularly from alopecia totalis/universalis, clonality was higher than in normal scalp. Scalp specimens additionally yield sequences from normal skin's resident alphabeta T cells.

Comment on this clone: Its antigen is still unknown.

The CDR3 sequence is 11 residues long. Trimming took off 5 bases at V and 7 bases at J, with 9 bases between the two ends. Germline V gene lookup returns CDR1 MGHRA and CDR2 YSYEKL. PBMCs, the starting material, were the source of sorted CD4+ and CD8+ T cells. Extracted RNA was reverse transcribed, and the resulting cDNA served as sequencing template. Assay: immunoSEQ multiplex PCR; the TCRdb copy retains only in-frame clones and omits some. The sample has a few hundred thousand clones, roughly 50% seen once. The chain couples TRBV4-1 to TRBJ2-7; D ambiguous. Sequencing was done on a sample of CD8+ T cells sorted from blood. The sequence came from a human donor in good health. CDR3 sequence (DNA): TGCGCCAGCAGCGCCGGTAATGAGCAGTACTTC. Its translation is CASSAGNEQYF.